This TCR beta chain was captured in a study of blood T cell repertoires in COVID-19. The CDR3 is 13 amino acids. CDR1 SGHAT and CDR2 FQNNGV come from the germline V gene. Trimming cost V 5 bases and J 1 base, with 8 bases left between them. Using immunoSEQ multiplex PCR, the repertoire was profiled, and TCRdb retains in-frame clones only, with some absent. Of about 200,000 clones in the sample, 70% to 90% were seen once. The sample taken for sequencing was peripheral blood. This receptor was obtained from an elderly woman with acute or convalescent COVID-19. This rearrangement joins TRBV11-2 to TRBJ1-1; D is perhaps TRBD1 (5 bases). CDR3 sequence (DNA): TGTGCCAGCAGCAATCAGGGGAACACTGAAGCTTTCTTT. It encodes CASSNQGNTEAFF.